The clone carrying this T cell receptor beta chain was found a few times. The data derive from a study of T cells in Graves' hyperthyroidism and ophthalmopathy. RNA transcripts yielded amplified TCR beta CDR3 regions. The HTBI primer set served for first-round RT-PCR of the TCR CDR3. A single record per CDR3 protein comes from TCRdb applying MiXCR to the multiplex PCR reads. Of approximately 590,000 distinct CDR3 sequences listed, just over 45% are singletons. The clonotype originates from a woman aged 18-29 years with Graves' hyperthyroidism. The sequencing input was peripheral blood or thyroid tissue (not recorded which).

CDR3 in DNA: TGCGCCAGCCGGATAGCGGGAGGGCGTCTCGAGCAGTACTTC. As protein: CASRIAGGRLEQYF. The chain joins TRBV5-1 to TRBJ2-7; TRBD2 agrees at 11 bases. This CDR3 spans 14 amino acids. Germline-derived CDR1 and CDR2 are SGHRS and YFSETQ. V lost 7 bases, J lost 6 bases, and 9 bases stayed unmatched.